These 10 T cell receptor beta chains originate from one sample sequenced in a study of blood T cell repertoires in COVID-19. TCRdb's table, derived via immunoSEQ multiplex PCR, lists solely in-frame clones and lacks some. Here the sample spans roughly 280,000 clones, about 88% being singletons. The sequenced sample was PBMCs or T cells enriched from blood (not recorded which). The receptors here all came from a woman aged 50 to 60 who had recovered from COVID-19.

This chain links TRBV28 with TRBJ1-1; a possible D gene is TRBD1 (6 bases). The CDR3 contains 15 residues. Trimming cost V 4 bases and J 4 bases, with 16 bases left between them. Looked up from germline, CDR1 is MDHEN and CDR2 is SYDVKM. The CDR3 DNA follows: TGTGCCAGCAGTTCCCCACCCACCAGGGGCACTGAAGCTTTCTTT. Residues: CASSSPPTRGTEAFF.

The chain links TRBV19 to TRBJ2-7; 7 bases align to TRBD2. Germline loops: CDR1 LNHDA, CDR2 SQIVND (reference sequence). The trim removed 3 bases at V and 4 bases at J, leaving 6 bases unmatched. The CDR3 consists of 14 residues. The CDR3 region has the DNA TGTGCCAGTAGTATCCAGGGAGGGAATTACGAGCAGTACTTC. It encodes CASSIQGGNYEQYF.

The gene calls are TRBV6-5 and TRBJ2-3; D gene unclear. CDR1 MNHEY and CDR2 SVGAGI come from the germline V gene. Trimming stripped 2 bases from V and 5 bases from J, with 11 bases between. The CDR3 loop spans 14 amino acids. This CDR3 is CASSYMGHRDTQYF. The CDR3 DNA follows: TGTGCCAGCAGTTACATGGGCCATCGAGATACGCAGTATTTT.

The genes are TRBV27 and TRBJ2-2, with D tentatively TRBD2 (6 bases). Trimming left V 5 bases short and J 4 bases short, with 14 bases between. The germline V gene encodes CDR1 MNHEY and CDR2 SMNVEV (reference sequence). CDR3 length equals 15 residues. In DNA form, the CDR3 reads TGTGCCAGCAGTACGCCGGGACTCATCACCGGGGAGCTGTTTTTT. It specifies CASSTPGLITGELFF.

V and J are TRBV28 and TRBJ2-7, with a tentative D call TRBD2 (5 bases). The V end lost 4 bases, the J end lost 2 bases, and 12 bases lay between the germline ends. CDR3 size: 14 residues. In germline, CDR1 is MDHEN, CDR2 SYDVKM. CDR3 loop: CASSSGIPPYEQYF. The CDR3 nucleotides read TGTGCCAGCAGTTCGGGAATCCCGCCCTACGAGCAGTACTTC.

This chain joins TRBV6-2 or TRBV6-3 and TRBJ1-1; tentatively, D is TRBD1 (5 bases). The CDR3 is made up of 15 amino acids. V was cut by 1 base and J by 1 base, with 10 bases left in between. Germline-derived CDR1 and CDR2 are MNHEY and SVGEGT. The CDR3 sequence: CASSYYPGSNTEAFF. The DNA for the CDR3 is TGTGCCAGCAGTTACTATCCAGGGTCGAACACTGAAGCTTTCTTT.

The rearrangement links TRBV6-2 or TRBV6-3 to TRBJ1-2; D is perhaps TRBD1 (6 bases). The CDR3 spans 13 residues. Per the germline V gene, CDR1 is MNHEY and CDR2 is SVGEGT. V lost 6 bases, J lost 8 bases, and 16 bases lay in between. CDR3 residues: CASSDGPQGGYTF. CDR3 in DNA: TGTGCCAGCAGCGACGGGCCCCAGGGGGGCTACACCTTC.

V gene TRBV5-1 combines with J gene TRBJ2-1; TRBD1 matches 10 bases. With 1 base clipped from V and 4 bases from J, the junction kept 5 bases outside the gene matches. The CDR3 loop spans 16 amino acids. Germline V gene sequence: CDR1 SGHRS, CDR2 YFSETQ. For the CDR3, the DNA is TGCGCCAGCAGCTTGCGACAGGGGGCGTCGTACAATGAGCAGTTCTTC. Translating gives CASSLRQGASYNEQFF.

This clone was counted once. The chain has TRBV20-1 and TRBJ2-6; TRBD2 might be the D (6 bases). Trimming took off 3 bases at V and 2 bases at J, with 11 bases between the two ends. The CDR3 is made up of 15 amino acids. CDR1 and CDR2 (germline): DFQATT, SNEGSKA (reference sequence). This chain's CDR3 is CSASPTRTGANVLTF. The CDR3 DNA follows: TGCAGTGCTAGTCCGACTAGAACTGGGGCCAACGTCCTGACTTTC.

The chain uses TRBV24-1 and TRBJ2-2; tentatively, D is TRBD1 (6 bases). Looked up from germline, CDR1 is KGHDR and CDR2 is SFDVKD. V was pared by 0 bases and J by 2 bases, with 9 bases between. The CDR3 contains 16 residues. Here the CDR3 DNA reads TGTGCCACCAGTGATTTGGGGACATTAAACACCGGGGAGCTGTTTTTT. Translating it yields CATSDLGTLNTGELFF.